This entry lists 28 T cell receptor beta chains sequenced from one sample in a study of regulatory T cells in long-lasting Graves disease. Arm-PCR with iRepertoire HTBI primers amplified the CDR3 regions for these TCR beta libraries. TCRdb processed the multiplex PCR reads anew with MiXCR; each CDR3 protein has one entry. Among 500,000 or so distinct CDR3 sequences listed, around 16% were seen once. Time point meaning: newly diagnosed GD, antithyroid drugs for less than 3 months. The authors made the TCR library using RNA they extracted from PBMCs. Another study also made use of these data, one on T cells in Graves' hyperthyroidism and ophthalmopathy.

The starting material was peripheral blood mononuclear cells (PBMCs), obtained at new diagnosis, from a patient treated with antithyroid drugs. The receptors derive from a middle-aged man with Graves disease.

Notes on this clonotype: A read error is likely, as this CDR3 ends without the conserved phenylalanine or tryptophan. V and J are TRBV27 and TRBJ1-2, with TRBD1 matching over 8 bases. This CDR3 is built from 14 residues. The germline V gene has CDR1 MNHEY and CDR2 SMNVEV (reference sequence). V was clipped by 3 bases and J by 8 bases; unmatched bases: 8. The CDR3 loop is CASSFKRQGRGYTS. DNA of the CDR3: TGTGCCAGCAGTTTTAAACGACAGGGGAGAGGCTACACCTCC.

This chain connects TRBV2 to TRBJ2-1; D assignment may be TRBD1 or TRBD2 (6 bases each). Trimming cost V 5 bases and J 14 bases, with 34 bases left between them. The CDR3 sequence is 18 residues long. CDR1 and CDR2 (germline): SNHLY, FYNNEI. In DNA form, the CDR3 reads TGTGCCAGCAGTAAGACAGGCCAATCCGGCGGGGAGCGGGTCTCCAAGTTCTTC. Translation: CASSKTGQSGGERVSKFF.

J is TRBJ2-3 and V is TRBV7-9; the D is unclear. Germline lookup yields CDR1 SEHNR and CDR2 FQNEAQ (reference sequence). V shed 6 bases and J shed 1 base, with 11 bases lying between them. The CDR3 has 14 amino acids. Written as DNA, the CDR3 is TGTGCCAGCAGGTCCACGGAAGGCACAGATACGCAGTATTTT. Protein: CASRSTEGTDTQYF. Filled out from reference TRBV7-9 and TRBJ2-3, the complete variable domain reads DTGVSQNPRHKITKRGQNVTFRCDPISEHNRLYWYRQTLGQGPEFLTYFQNEAQLEKSRLLSDRFSAERPKGSFSTLEIQRTEQGDSAMYLCASRSTEGTDTQYFGPGTRLTVL.

In this sample, this clonotype turned up many times. The chain combines TRBV28 with TRBJ1-5; 9 nucleotides match TRBD1. After removal of 6 bases from V and 4 bases from J, the junction contained 4 bases not matched to a gene. CDR3 length: 14 residues. Per germline, CDR1 MDHEN and CDR2 SYDVKM. For the CDR3, the DNA is TGTGCCAGCAGGACAGGGGGTCGGAATCAGCCCCAGCATTTT. Amino acids: CASRTGGRNQPQHF. The variable domain in full, with the rest retrieved from reference TRBV28 and TRBJ1-5, is DVKVTQSSRYLVKRTGEKVFLECVQDMDHENMFWYRQDPGLGLRLIYFSYDVKMKEKGDIPEGYSVSREKKERFSLILESASTNQTSMYLCASRTGGRNQPQHFGDGTRLSIL.

In its sample, this clonotype was seen a few times. The gene calls are TRBV7-6 and TRBJ1-4; possible D gene TRBD1, 5 bases. This CDR3 is built from 16 residues. Germline assignment: CDR1 SGHVS and CDR2 FNYEAQ. The V end lost 5 bases, the J end lost 6 bases, and 19 bases lay between the germline ends. The CDR3 spells CASSPGPNGKHEKLFF. The CDR3 DNA follows: TGTGCCAGCAGCCCGGGGCCCAATGGTAAACATGAAAAACTGTTTTTT.

In its sample, this clonotype was seen many times. The rearrangement links TRBV30 to TRBJ2-7; 9 nucleotides align to TRBD1. CDR1 and CDR2 (germline): GTSNPN, SVGIG (reference sequence). Trimming at V came to 4 bases and at J to 2 bases, leaving 6 bases not matched to a gene. The length of the CDR3 is 14 residues. CDR3 amino acids: CAWTTGTGTYEQYF. In DNA, the CDR3 is TGTGCCTGGACCACCGGGACAGGGACCTACGAGCAGTACTTC.

This clonotype was recorded at least ten times. The J gene is TRBJ2-7, the V gene TRBV20-1, with 14 bases identical to TRBD2. The CDR3 has 14 amino acids. Germline V CDR1 and CDR2: DFQATT, SNEGSKA (reference sequence). V lost 7 bases and J lost 7; bases outside the gene matches: 9. In DNA, the CDR3 is TGCAGTGGGGCGGGACTAGCGGGAGAGGGGGAGCAGTACTTC. It encodes CSGAGLAGEGEQYF.

There are many counts of this clonotype. The V gene is TRBV3-1, the J gene TRBJ2-5; perhaps TRBD1 as D (6 bases). There are 14 residues in the CDR3. Per germline, CDR1 LGHDT and CDR2 YNNKEL (reference sequence). V lost 0 bases to trimming and J lost 4 bases, with 9 bases between them. The CDR3 nucleotides are TGTGCCAGCAGCCAAGAAGGGGGACCAGAGACCCAGTACTTC. This gives the protein CASSQEGGPETQYF.

This clonotype was picked up many times. The chain is built from TRBV2 and TRBJ2-5; D is perhaps TRBD1 (6 bases). Trimming took off 1 base at V and 1 base at J, with 16 bases between the two ends. The CDR3 consists of 17 residues. Per germline, CDR1 SNHLY and CDR2 FYNNEI. For the CDR3, the DNA is TGTGCCAGCAGTGAAGGGGGTTTTAGGACAGTCCAAGAGACCCAGTACTTC. It encodes CASSEGGFRTVQETQYF.

This clonotype was recorded at least ten times. The rearrangement links TRBV7-3 to TRBJ2-3; TRBD1 is a possible D gene (5 bases). This CDR3 contains 14 residues. Germline CDR1 is SGHTA and CDR2 is FQGTGA. With 4 bases removed from V and 1 base from J, the gap between germline ends came to 9 bases. The CDR3 loop reads CASSSGSGTDTQYF. DNA of the CDR3: TGTGCCAGCAGCTCAGGGTCCGGCACAGATACGCAGTATTTT.

This clonotype was seen at least ten times. The V and J genes are TRBV10-3 and TRBJ2-7; the match to TRBD2 covers 12 bases. Losses at the gene ends were 3 bases for V and 4 bases for J; bases not matched to a gene: 1. This CDR3 has 14 residues. Germline V lookup: CDR1 ENHRY, CDR2 SYGVKD. The CDR3 bases are TGTGCCATCAGTGAAACTAGCGGGAGGTACGAGCAGTACTTC. Translated: CAISETSGRYEQYF.

In its sample, this clonotype was seen a few times. This chain joins TRBV12-3 or TRBV12-4 and TRBJ2-1; the D gene is possibly TRBD1 (6 bases). The CDR3 sequence is 11 residues long. Trimming cost V 7 bases and J 16 bases, with 17 bases left between them. The CDR3 DNA follows: TGTGCCAGCAAACAGGGAGTTACACAATTCTTC. Its protein product is CASKQGVTQFF.

The chain couples TRBV6-2 or TRBV6-3 to TRBJ2-7, with D maybe TRBD1 (6 bases). Germline V CDR1 and CDR2: MNHEY, SVGEGT. V lost 5 bases and J lost 2, with 16 bases in between. The CDR3 consists of 15 residues. The CDR3 sequence: CASSEVGTLTYEQYF. The CDR3 DNA reads as TGTGCCAGCAGTGAAGTAGGGACACTTACCTACGAGCAGTACTTC.

The gene calls are TRBV6-1 and TRBJ1-3; D is unresolved. With 5 bases removed from V and 0 bases from J, the gap between germline ends came to 8 bases. Germline CDR1 is MNHNS and CDR2 is SASEGT. This CDR3 has 14 residues. The CDR3 sequence is CASSNTHSGNTIYF. For the CDR3, the DNA is TGTGCCAGCAGTAATACTCACTCTGGAAACACCATATATTTT.

As for this clonotype: A far bigger clonotype differs at one base, so this is likely a read error. V gene TRBV3-1 combines with J gene TRBJ2-7, with 7 bases aligning to TRBD1. Trimming took 4 bases from V and 3 from J; bases not matched to a gene: 6. The CDR3 contains 14 residues. Germline-derived CDR1 and CDR2 are LGHDT and YNNKEL (reference sequence). CDR3 coding DNA: TGTGCCAGCAGCCCCCGGGACAGCTTCTACGAGCAGTACTTC. Translation: CASSPRDSFYEQYF.

This clonotype occurred a few times. V usage is TRBV2 and J usage is TRBJ2-1; 10 bases align to TRBD1. V lost 2 bases, J lost 6 bases, and 4 bases stayed unmatched. Germline lookup yields CDR1 SNHLY and CDR2 FYNNEI. There are 15 residues in the CDR3. This chain's CDR3 is CASSEWTGGSNEQFF. The CDR3 DNA is TGTGCCAGCAGTGAATGGACAGGGGGAAGCAATGAGCAGTTCTTC.

This clonotype was observed at least ten times. This chain uses TRBV5-8 with TRBJ2-1; 8 bases match TRBD1. The CDR3 loop spans 15 amino acids. Unmatched junction bases numbered 9, after V lost 3 bases and J lost 7 bases. The germline V gene has CDR1 SGHTS and CDR2 YDEGEE. Here the CDR3 reads CASSYRGLGQNEQFF. The CDR3 nucleotides read TGTGCCAGCAGCTACAGGGGGTTGGGGCAAAATGAGCAGTTCTTC.

This clonotype was picked up a small number of times. The J gene is TRBJ2-7, the V gene TRBV6-5, with D possibly being TRBD1 or TRBD2 (5 bases each). Trimming took off 0 bases at V and 2 bases at J, with 11 bases between the two ends. The CDR3 extends over 15 amino acids. Germline CDR1 and CDR2: MNHEY and SVGAGI. The CDR3 loop is CASSYSRTLAYEQYF. The CDR3 DNA reads as TGTGCCAGCAGTTACTCGCGGACACTAGCCTACGAGCAGTACTTC.

The chain employs TRBV12-3 or TRBV12-4 and TRBJ2-7; TRBD1 might be the D (5 bases). Trimming took off 3 bases at V and 2 bases at J, with 14 bases between the two ends. This CDR3 has 15 residues. CDR3 coding DNA: TGTGCCAGCAGTTTCAGACAGAGCGCTACCTACGAGCAGTACTTC. Its protein product is CASSFRQSATYEQYF.

The table lists this clonotype with a few counts. The gene calls are TRBV12-3 or TRBV12-4 and TRBJ2-6, with D unclear. The germline V and J ends were trimmed by 5 bases and 0 bases, with 5 bases remaining between them. CDR3 length equals 14 residues. As DNA, the CDR3 is TGTGCCAGCAGTCACCGCTCTGGGGCCAACGTCCTGACTTTC. This sequence encodes CASSHRSGANVLTF.

To note about this clonotype: A much larger clonotype is one base distant, so this may be a read error. The rearrangement uses TRBV5-8 and TRBJ2-5; 14 nucleotides agree with TRBD2. The CDR3 spans 16 residues. Germline V lookup: CDR1 SGHTS, CDR2 YDEGEE. CDR3 bases: TGCGCCAACCAAGAGGGACTAGCGGGAGCGATGGAGACCCAGTACTTC. Translated, it gives CANQEGLAGAMETQYF.

There are a few counts of this clonotype. This sequence joins TRBV19 and TRBJ1-2; the match to TRBD1 covers 8 bases. The V gene end was trimmed by 4 bases and the J gene end by 2 bases; junction bases not matched to a gene: 9. The V gene's germline CDR1 is LNHDA and CDR2 SQIVND (reference sequence). The length of the CDR3 is 16 residues. The CDR3 region is CASSTWDRPLNYGYTF. The CDR3 nucleotides are TGTGCCAGTAGTACATGGGACAGGCCTTTAAACTATGGCTACACCTTC.

A few counts support this clonotype. This chain joins TRBV9 and TRBJ2-3, with 8 bases fitting TRBD2. The V gene's germline CDR1 is SGDLS and CDR2 YYNGEE. The CDR3 length is 15 residues. Trimming removed 0 bases from V and 2 bases from J; junction bases left unmatched: 2. CDR3 DNA sequence: TGTGCCAGCAGCGTAGGCGGGAGGTACACAGATACGCAGTATTTT. Translating gives CASSVGGRYTDTQYF. The full variable domain, completed using reference TRBV9 and TRBJ2-3, is DSGVTQTPKHLITATGQRVTLRCSPRSGDLSVYWYQQSLDQGLQFLIQYYNGEERAKGNILERFSAQQFPDLHSELNLSSLELGDSALYFCASSVGGRYTDTQYFGPGTRLTVL.

This clonotype was observed at least ten times. The chain employs TRBV2 and TRBJ2-2, with 13 bases aligning to TRBD2. Germline V gene sequence: CDR1 SNHLY, CDR2 FYNNEI. V lost 5 bases and J lost 0; bases outside the gene matches: 6. CDR3 length: 18 residues. The CDR3 region is CASSRGLAGSANTGELFF. The CDR3 region has the DNA TGTGCCAGCAGTAGGGGACTAGCGGGATCCGCGAACACCGGGGAGCTGTTTTTT. Based on the CDR3 plus reference TRBV2 and TRBJ2-2, the full variable domain is EPEVTQTPSHQVTQMGQEVILRCVPISNHLYFYWYRQILGQKVEFLVSFYNNEISEKSEIFDDQFSVERPDGSNFTLKIRSTKLEDSAMYFCASSRGLAGSANTGELFFGEGSRLTVL.

Many counts were recorded for this clonotype. The rearrangement joins TRBV28 to TRBJ2-4, with D hard to call. The germline V and J ends were trimmed by 4 bases and 0 bases, with 10 bases remaining between them. Per the germline V gene, CDR1 is MDHEN and CDR2 is SYDVKM. This CDR3 region has 15 residues. DNA of the CDR3: TGTGCCAGCAGTTCGATGGGTATAGCCAAAAACATTCAGTACTTC. Translation: CASSSMGIAKNIQYF. Using reference TRBV28 and TRBJ2-4 for the parts outside the CDR3, the full variable domain is DVKVTQSSRYLVKRTGEKVFLECVQDMDHENMFWYRQDPGLGLRLIYFSYDVKMKEKGDIPEGYSVSREKKERFSLILESASTNQTSMYLCASSSMGIAKNIQYFGAGTRLSVL.

This clonotype was counted between two and nine times. The chain employs TRBV20-1 and TRBJ2-3; 8 bases agree with TRBD2. Trimming took 5 bases from V and 4 from J; bases not matched to a gene: 8. The germline gives CDR1 DFQATT, CDR2 SNEGSKA (reference sequence). The CDR3 length is 14 residues. This CDR3 is CSAPLTGRADTQYF. For the CDR3, the DNA is TGCAGTGCTCCCTTGACCGGGAGGGCAGATACGCAGTATTTT.

The chain recombines TRBV7-9 with TRBJ2-1; 10 nucleotides line up with TRBD1. V shed 4 bases and J 3 bases; nucleotides not matched to a gene: 6. Germline V gene lookup returns CDR1 SEHNR and CDR2 FQNEAQ (reference sequence). The CDR3 totals 16 residues. CDR3 nucleotide sequence: TGTGCCAGCAGCTCGGACCGGGACAGGGGCTACAATGAGCAGTTCTTC. Its translation is CASSSDRDRGYNEQFF. Full variable domain (missing parts from reference TRBV7-9 and TRBJ2-1): DTGVSQNPRHKITKRGQNVTFRCDPISEHNRLYWYRQTLGQGPEFLTYFQNEAQLEKSRLLSDRFSAERPKGSFSTLEIQRTEQGDSAMYLCASSSDRDRGYNEQFFGPGTRLTVL.

This clonotype has just a few counts. The J gene is TRBJ2-6, the V gene TRBV5-1; 9 bases map to TRBD1. V lost 0 bases to trimming and J lost 0 bases; unmatched junction nucleotides: 1. Germline CDR1 SGHRS, CDR2 YFSETQ. The CDR3 has 17 residues. The CDR3 loop reads CASSLVQGASGANVLTF. In nucleotides, the CDR3 is TGCGCCAGCAGCTTGGTACAGGGGGCCTCTGGGGCCAACGTCCTGACTTTC.